The 10 T cell receptor beta chains reported below all come from one sample, sequenced in a study of OX40 agonist ivuxolimab in advanced cancers. Assay: immunoSEQ multiplex PCR; the TCRdb copy retains only in-frame clones and omits some. The sample contains 90,000 to 130,000 clones, approximately 90% of which appear only once. Here the sequenced sample was CD4+ or CD8+ T cells sorted from blood, taken in a trial of the OX40 agonist ivuxolimab. The receptors shown here come from an adult with an advanced solid tumor such as melanoma, head and neck, liver or kidney cancer.

This chain uses TRBV11-2 with TRBJ2-5; 11 bases map to TRBD2. This CDR3 is built from 15 residues. In germline, CDR1 is SGHAT, CDR2 FQNNGV. The junction had 3 bases not matched to a gene; V was cut back by 1 base and J by 5 bases. This CDR3 reads CASSLGLAGRETQYF. The CDR3 DNA reads TGTGCCAGCAGCTTAGGACTAGCGGGGAGGGAGACCCAGTACTTC.

The chain joins TRBV7-3 to TRBJ2-7; possible D gene TRBD2, 5 bases. Trimming removed 5 bases at V and 3 bases at J, with 17 bases between. The CDR3 has 15 residues. Germline CDR1 is SGHTA and CDR2 is FQGTGA. The CDR3 DNA reads as TGTGCCAGCAGCCACGGACTGATAGACGGCTACGAGCAGTACTTC. Translated: CASSHGLIDGYEQYF.

This clone was recorded a few times. The chain joins TRBV27 to TRBJ1-5; D unresolved. CDR1 and CDR2 (germline): MNHEY, SMNVEV (reference sequence). This CDR3 contains 14 residues. Trimming took 5 bases from V and 9 from J, leaving 17 bases between them. The CDR3 bases are TGTGCCAGCAGTCCGTCGCTGATCGCGGGGCCCCAGCATTTT. Translating it yields CASSPSLIAGPQHF.

The rearrangement uses TRBV2 and TRBJ1-4; D is possibly TRBD1 (5 bases). V lost 0 bases and J lost 11, with 10 bases in between. The CDR3 length is 13 residues. CDR1 is SNHLY, CDR2 FYNNEI, per germline. The CDR3 region is CASSEAPGTKLFF. The CDR3 DNA follows: TGTGCCAGCAGTGAAGCGCCAGGGACGAAACTGTTTTTT.

This chain connects TRBV19 to TRBJ2-1, with D perhaps matching TRBD1 or TRBD2 (7 bases each). V dropped 2 bases and J dropped 7 bases, with 12 bases sitting between them. Looked up from germline, CDR1 is LNHDA and CDR2 is SQIVND (reference sequence). CDR3 length: 14 residues. The CDR3 bases are TGTGCCAGTAGTATAAGGGGGGGACAGAATGAGCAGTTCTTC. This encodes CASSIRGGQNEQFF.

The gene calls are TRBV4-2 and TRBJ1-6; a possible D gene is TRBD1 (6 bases). The CDR3 covers 13 residues. Trimming removed 4 bases at V and 10 bases at J, with 11 bases between. Looked up from germline, CDR1 is LGHNA and CDR2 is YNFKEQ. The CDR3 bases are TGTGCCAGCAGCCGTGGACAGCAATCACCCCTCCACTTT. This gives the protein CASSRGQQSPLHF.

This chain uses TRBV7-3 with TRBJ2-1; 13 bases map to TRBD2. The CDR3 has 13 amino acids. Germline V gene lookup returns CDR1 SGHTA and CDR2 FQGTGA. V shed 4 bases and J 15 bases; nucleotides not matched to a gene: 6. The CDR3 DNA reads as TGTGCCAGCAGCTCCCAGACTAGCGGGAGGTGGTTCTTC. This translates into CASSSQTSGRWFF.

V and J are TRBV6-1 and TRBJ2-2; 8 nucleotides agree with TRBD1. This CDR3 is 15 amino acids long. Losses at the gene ends were 6 bases for V and 4 bases for J; bases not matched to a gene: 7. Germline CDR1 is MNHNS and CDR2 is SASEGT. CDR3 in amino acids: CASSTGTGFTGELFF. Here the CDR3 DNA reads TGTGCCAGCAGCACCGGGACAGGTTTCACCGGGGAGCTGTTTTTT.

This rearrangement joins TRBV19 to TRBJ1-5, with D tentatively TRBD1 (5 bases). V was clipped by 3 bases and J by 1 base, with 10 bases between them. Germline V gene data show CDR1 as LNHDA and CDR2 as SQIVND (reference sequence). The CDR3 has 15 residues. CDR3 amino acids: CASSMLGTSNQPQHF. In DNA form, the CDR3 reads TGTGCCAGTAGTATGTTGGGGACGAGCAATCAGCCCCAGCATTTT.

The chain joins TRBV19 to TRBJ1-1, with D maybe TRBD1 (6 bases). This CDR3 comprises 11 residues. V was shortened by 8 bases and J by 8 bases, with 12 bases between the two germline ends. The germline gives CDR1 LNHDA, CDR2 SQIVND (reference sequence). The CDR3 bases are TGTGCCAGTTATATGACAGGAGAAGCTTTCTTT. This translates into CASYMTGEAFF.